This TCR beta chain was observed in a study of T cell changes during pregnancy in multiple sclerosis. Clones were sequenced by immunoSEQ multiplex PCR, and TCRdb holds only the in-frame ones, with some missing. The sample has 50,000 to 65,000 clones; 90% are singletons. Per germline, CDR1 MDHEN and CDR2 SYDVKM. The CDR3 runs to 15 residues. V dropped 9 bases and J dropped 3; count of bases not matched to a gene: 14. The origin of this receptor is a female donor in good health, enrolled as a control in a pregnancy study. The specimen was peripheral blood, collected in the first trimester of pregnancy. The chain joins TRBV28 to TRBJ2-7, with 7 bases lining up with TRBD1. CDR3 sequence: CASSTIGTANYEQYF. CDR3 DNA: TGTGCCAGTTCGACCATAGGGACAGCGAACTACGAGCAGTACTTC.